A selection of T cell receptor beta chains follows, all from one sample in a study of cytomegalovirus exposure and HLA in healthy donors. The protocol was immunoSEQ multiplex PCR, while the TCRdb copy is restricted to in-frame clones and leaves out a portion. The data show 70,000 or so clones, with approximately 94% seen just once and under 2% held by the top ten. The specimen sequenced was PBMCs. The origin of the receptors is a woman aged 18-29 years in good health and CMV-seropositive. Each CDR3 is given with its conserved first and last residue. D genes are given only for firm matches. Expanded clones get a size class; other rows say once, few or many, or leave the size out.

d_call j_call clone_size v_call cdr3_aa cdr3_nt
- TRBJ1-1 - TRBV27 CASSYGTGNTEAFF TGTGCCAGCAGTTACGGCACAGGGAACACTGAAGCTTTCTTT
TRBD1 TRBJ1-1 - TRBV5-1 CASSIRTGNTEAFF TGCGCCAGCAGCATACGGACAGGGAACACTGAAGCTTTCTTT
TRBD1 TRBJ1-1 once TRBV13 CASSLGTGTTEAFF TGTGCCAGCAGCTTAGGGACAGGGACCACTGAAGCTTTCTTT
TRBD2 TRBJ2-7 - TRBV7-8 CASSSRTSLDEQYF TGTGCCAGCAGCTCACGGACTAGTTTGGACGAGCAGTACTTC
TRBD2 TRBJ2-7 - TRBV7-2 CASSSRGVSGEQYF TGTGCCAGCAGCTCACGGGGGGTTTCGGGTGAGCAGTACTTC
- TRBJ1-2 once TRBV15 CATSRDLSDSLAYTF TGTGCCACCAGCAGAGATCTATCGGACTCCTTGGCCTACACCTTC
- TRBJ1-2 - TRBV18 CASSPGIGEDATYGYTF TGTGCCAGCTCACCGGGGATAGGGGAGGATGCTACCTATGGCTACACCTTC
- TRBJ1-4 - TRBV4-2 CASSQEEGQVSGELFF TGTGCCAGCAGCCAAGAAGAGGGCCAGGTCTCAGGTGAACTGTTTTTT
- TRBJ2-7 - TRBV29-1 CSFSGTRYEQYF TGCAGCTTTAGCGGTACTCGGTACGAGCAGTACTTC
- TRBJ1-2 - TRBV13 CASSLRDRSSDGYTF TGTGCCAGCAGCTTACGCGACCGGAGCTCCGACGGCTACACCTTC
- TRBJ1-4 - TRBV11-2 CASSLQGGATNEKLFF TGTGCCAGCAGCTTGCAGGGTGGTGCAACTAATGAAAAACTGTTTTTT
TRBD1 TRBJ2-5 once TRBV30 CAGRGSPIKGQGGKTQYF TGTGCCGGGAGAGGGTCCCCTATTAAAGGACAGGGGGGGAAGACCCAGTACTTC
- TRBJ2-1 - TRBV7-9 CASSLDGDSLADEQFF TGTGCCAGCAGCTTAGACGGGGACTCTTTGGCCGATGAGCAGTTCTTC
- TRBJ2-4 - TRBV5-4 CASSRRGFIDIQYF TGTGCCAGCAGCCGCCGGGGTTTTATAGACATTCAGTACTTC
TRBD2 TRBJ2-5 - TRBV5-4 CASSFAGGVQETQYF TGTGCCAGCAGCTTCGCCGGGGGGGTCCAAGAGACCCAGTACTTC
- TRBJ1-4 - TRBV30 CAWRLWTPTNEKLFF TGTGCCTGGAGGTTATGGACACCAACTAATGAAAAACTGTTTTTT
TRBD2 TRBJ2-7 - TRBV29-1 CSVEESGLGIYF TGCAGCGTTGAAGAGTCGGGACTAGGAATTTACTTC
TRBD2 TRBJ2-3 - TRBV6-1 CASGGGYGDTDTQYF TGTGCCAGCGGGGGGGGTTACGGGGACACAGATACGCAGTATTTT
- TRBJ2-1 once TRBV19 CASISSSGLYNEQFF TGTGCCAGTATCTCCTCCAGCGGGCTCTACAATGAGCAGTTCTTC
TRBD2 TRBJ2-7 - TRBV19 CASSIAGGDYEQYF TGTGCCAGTAGTATTGCGGGGGGGGATTACGAGCAGTACTTC
TRBD1 TRBJ2-7 - TRBV4-2 CASSHLPTGGYEQYF TGTGCCAGCAGCCACCTCCCGACAGGGGGCTACGAGCAGTACTTC
- TRBJ1-1 - TRBV7-8 CASSPPAGGGENTEAFF TGTGCCAGCAGCCCTCCGGCAGGTGGGGGGGAGAACACTGAAGCTTTCTTT
TRBD1 TRBJ1-6 - TRBV30 CAWKGQGNSPLHF TGTGCCTGGAAGGGACAGGGTAATTCACCCCTCCACTTT
- TRBJ2-7 - TRBV25-1 CASSPVRGINEQYF TGTGCCAGCAGCCCCGTGAGAGGCATCAACGAGCAGTACTTC
- TRBJ1-4 - TRBV9 CASGGQPNEKLFF TGTGCCTCAGGAGGACAGCCTAATGAAAAACTGTTTTTT
- TRBJ2-1 - TRBV29-1 CSGRGKSSYNEQFF TGCAGCGGGAGGGGAAAGAGCTCCTACAATGAGCAGTTCTTC
TRBD2 TRBJ2-3 - TRBV27 CASSTSGGWAGTDTQYF TGTGCCAGCAGCACGTCCGGGGGGTGGGCTGGCACAGATACGCAGTATTTT
TRBD1 TRBJ1-4 - TRBV5-5 CASSRRGQGVIGDEKLFF TGTGCCAGCAGCCGCCGGGGACAGGGGGTTATAGGTGATGAAAAACTGTTTTTT
- TRBJ1-3 - TRBV5-4 CASRGGASSGNTIYF TGTGCCAGCAGAGGAGGGGCGAGCTCTGGAAACACCATATATTTT
- TRBJ2-7 - TRBV19 CASTDRPGEQYF TGTGCCAGTACAGACAGGCCGGGCGAGCAGTACTTC
TRBD1 TRBJ1-1 - TRBV5-1 CASSLEGAPSNTEAFF TGCGCCAGCAGCTTGGAGGGGGCTCCCTCGAACACTGAAGCTTTCTTT
- TRBJ1-6 - TRBV7-9 CASSLGTGTYNSPLHF TGTGCCAGCAGCTTAGGGACCGGGACTTATAATTCACCCCTCCACTTT
- TRBJ2-3 - TRBV21-1 CASSNVDRGTDTQYF TGTGCCAGCAGCAACGTGGACAGGGGTACAGATACGCAGTATTTT
TRBD2 TRBJ2-7 - TRBV4-1 CASSPLANSYEQYF TGCGCCAGCAGCCCACTAGCGAATTCCTACGAGCAGTACTTC
TRBD1 TRBJ1-5 - TRBV7-8 CASSPRPPTGEVYSNQPQHF TGTGCCAGCAGCCCCCGACCACCGACAGGGGAAGTGTATAGCAATCAGCCCCAGCATTTT
TRBD1 TRBJ2-7 - TRBV14 CASSQVGQSYEQYF TGTGCCAGCAGCCAAGTGGGACAGTCCTACGAGCAGTACTTC
TRBD1 TRBJ1-3 - TRBV28 CASSPPRGYEENTIYF TGTGCCAGCAGTCCACCCAGGGGGTACGAAGAAAACACCATATATTTT
TRBD2 TRBJ2-7 few TRBV7-6 CASTPSGRAYEQYF TGTGCCAGCACCCCGTCTGGGAGGGCCTACGAGCAGTACTTC
- TRBJ2-7 - TRBV11-2 CASSSPGAKVVEQYF TGTGCCAGCAGCTCTCCAGGGGCGAAGGTCGTAGAGCAGTACTTC
- TRBJ1-5 - TRBV4-2 CASSQDLGSTFDRGIISNQPQHF TGTGCCAGCAGCCAAGATCTTGGGTCGACATTCGATAGGGGTATAATTAGCAATCAGCCCCAGCATTTT
TRBD1 TRBJ2-7 - TRBV19 CASSPERGTGVLYEQYF TGTGCCAGTAGTCCCGAAAGGGGGACAGGAGTTCTTTACGAGCAGTACTTC
- TRBJ2-1 - TRBV4-2 CASSQDPRGRSGGEQFF TGTGCCAGCAGCCAAGATCCCCGAGGCCGCTCCGGAGGAGAGCAGTTCTTC
- TRBJ2-7 - TRBV2 CASGGAGFGGNEQYF TGTGCCAGCGGGGGAGCCGGGTTTGGGGGCAACGAGCAGTACTTC
TRBD1 TRBJ2-5 once TRBV11-2 CASSSPSRGTGGLETQYF TGTGCCAGCAGCTCACCTTCCCGAGGGACAGGGGGCCTCGAGACCCAGTACTTC
- TRBJ2-7 - TRBV9 CASSPPGGQYEQYF TGTGCCAGCAGTCCTCCCGGGGGGCAGTACGAGCAGTACTTC
- TRBJ1-2 - TRBV5-6 CASSFRVTYGYTF TGTGCCAGCAGCTTTCGGGTAACCTATGGCTACACCTTC
- TRBJ1-2 - TRBV7-9 CASSLVFGEGSNYGYTF TGTGCCAGCAGCTTAGTATTTGGGGAGGGGTCGAACTATGGCTACACCTTC
- TRBJ2-7 - TRBV20-1 CSALTDYEQYF TGCAGTGCCCTCACAGATTACGAGCAGTACTTC